Listed here are 5 T cell receptor beta chains from one sample, sequenced in a study of PD-L1 blockade in urothelial cancer. TCRdb's copy holds only in-frame clones and misses some; the assay was immunoSEQ multiplex PCR. The sample has about 84,000 clones; roughly 82% are singletons. This specimen consisted of PBMCs, obtained around atezolizumab (anti-PD-L1) treatment. The source is a man between 70 and 80 years old with urothelial cancer.

The chain uses TRBV7-9 and TRBJ1-3; the D gene is possibly TRBD1 (6 bases). Trimming cost V 4 bases and J 0 bases, with 19 bases left between them. CDR3 length: 18 residues. CDR1 and CDR2 from the germline V gene are SEHNR and FQNEAQ (reference sequence). Here the CDR3 DNA reads TGTGCCAGCAGCTCAGGGGTCGAGCTTACTTTCTCTGGAAACACCATATATTTT. Translation gives CASSSGVELTFSGNTIYF.

The chain combines TRBV7-9 with TRBJ2-2, with unresolved D. With 10 bases removed from V and 6 bases from J, the gap between germline ends came to 6 bases. This CDR3 comprises 10 residues. Germline V lookup: CDR1 SEHNR, CDR2 FQNEAQ (reference sequence). CDR3 residues: CAIGAGELFF. CDR3 bases: TGTGCCATTGGAGCCGGGGAGCTGTTTTTT.

This clone was counted between two and nine times. The chain couples TRBV4-2 to TRBJ2-3; tentatively, D is TRBD2 (5 bases). The CDR3 is 15 residues long. In germline, CDR1 is LGHNA, CDR2 YNFKEQ. The V end lost 1 base, the J end lost 0 bases, and 8 bases lay between the germline ends. The CDR3 bases are TGTGCCAGCAGCCAAGCCGGGGTTAGCACAGATACGCAGTATTTT. Translating gives CASSQAGVSTDTQYF.

This sequence joins TRBV9 and TRBJ1-1, with 8 bases identical to TRBD1. This CDR3 has 15 residues. Germline lookup yields CDR1 SGDLS and CDR2 YYNGEE. V gave up 0 bases and J gave up 4 bases; unmatched junction bases: 5. The CDR3: CASSVAPGGGTEAFF. The CDR3 DNA sequence: TGTGCCAGCAGCGTAGCGCCAGGGGGCGGCACTGAAGCTTTCTTT. Variable domain in full (rest from reference TRBV9 and TRBJ1-1): DSGVTQTPKHLITATGQRVTLRCSPRSGDLSVYWYQQSLDQGLQFLIQYYNGEERAKGNILERFSAQQFPDLHSELNLSSLELGDSALYFCASSVAPGGGTEAFFGQGTRLTVV.

The chain links TRBV6-1 to TRBJ2-5, with 9 bases that match TRBD1. With 0 bases clipped from V and 4 bases from J, the junction kept 3 bases outside the gene matches. This CDR3 has 15 residues. The germline V gene has CDR1 MNHNS and CDR2 SASEGT. The CDR3 region is CASSEAMGQGETQYF. For the CDR3, the DNA is TGTGCCAGCAGTGAAGCAATGGGACAGGGAGAGACCCAGTACTTC.